The 2 T cell receptor beta chains below were found in one sample sequenced in a study of T-cell memory formation after mild COVID-19. TCRdb ran MiXCR on the 5' RACE reads and lists one entry per CDR3 protein. The data show under 450,000 distinct CDR3 sequences, about 22% seen once. The sequenced material came from PBMCs or a T cell subset sorted from them (not recorded which). All receptors come from an adult woman who had mild COVID-19 (a few samples of this study predate the infection). Cell type and time point are not known.

This sequence joins TRBV19 and TRBJ2-5; D is undetermined. The CDR3 has 17 residues. Germline values: CDR1 LNHDA, CDR2 SQIVND (reference sequence). V was clipped by 5 bases and J by 5 bases, with 24 bases between them. Written as DNA, the CDR3 is TGTGCCAGTAGTTTATCGATTAGACCCCTGGTCGGGGAGACCCAGTACTTC. It codes for CASSLSIRPLVGETQYF.

This chain links TRBV10-2 with TRBJ2-5, with 9 nucleotides matching TRBD2. The CDR3 is 16 amino acids. Germline-derived CDR1 and CDR2 are WSHSY and SAAADI. With 6 bases clipped from V and 4 bases from J, the junction kept 12 bases outside the gene matches. CDR3 protein: CASSLTSGGPGETQYF. The DNA of the CDR3 is TGCGCCAGCAGCTTGACTAGCGGAGGGCCAGGAGAGACCCAGTACTTC.